Here is one T cell receptor (beta chain) with its context. The sample originates from a study of regulatory T cells in long-lasting Graves disease. For the study at large: Over-5-year antithyroid drug use with positive TSH receptor antibodies defined persistent Graves' disease in the study.

The J segment lost 4 bases and the V segment lost 7 bases, leaving 8 bases of the junction unmatched. This CDR3 contains 17 residues. Time point denoted: persistent/refractory GD, antithyroid drugs over 5 years with positive TRAb. After RNA was extracted from PBMCs, the TCR library was made from it. Staff took about 9.8 milliliters of peripheral blood and put it into EDTA tubes. Building the TCR beta libraries relied on iRepertoire HTBI primers, and CDR3 regions underwent Arm-PCR. TCRdb re-derived calls from the multiplex PCR reads in MiXCR, one entry per CDR3 protein. Of about 420,000 distinct CDR3 sequences detected, roughly a quarter appear once; the ten largest clones hold roughly a quarter.

The sample consisted of peripheral blood mononuclear cells (PBMCs), taken when the disease was refractory, from a patient treated with antithyroid drugs. This chain uses TRBV12-3 or TRBV12-4 with TRBJ2-1; 15 bases are shared with TRBD2. The receptor comes from a female donor with Graves disease. Here the CDR3 DNA reads TGTGCCAGCACTCGGGGACTAGCGGGAGGAGATTACAATGAGCAGTTCTTC. As protein: CASTRGLAGGDYNEQFF.